The clone carrying this T cell receptor beta chain came up a few times. Antigen unknown. Amplified TCR beta CDR3 regions derived from RNA transcripts. Researchers ran a first-round RT-PCR on the TCR CDR3 using the HTBI primer set. TCRdb independently ran MiXCR on the multiplex PCR reads; one entry per CDR3 protein. The sample lists some 510,000 distinct CDR3 sequences, less than 25% occurring once. This entry comes from a study of T cells in Graves' hyperthyroidism and ophthalmopathy. Study outcomes and limitations: The majority of expanded thyroid clonotypes above 0.001 also appeared in blood. A model using 13 V-J features told ophthalmopathy apart from stable hyperthyroidism.

The hyperthyroidism was newly diagnosed and had lasted under 2 months; the patients were aged 18 to 65. PBMCs came from more than 9.5 ml fresh peripheral blood. This CDR3 spans 16 amino acids. V lost 4 bases, J lost 3 bases, and 18 bases lay in between. Germline V CDR1 and CDR2: SGHAT, FQNNGV. This chain uses TRBV11-2 with TRBJ2-5; perhaps TRBD2 as D (5 bases). The sequence was collected from a man younger than 35 with Graves' hyperthyroidism. The sample was blood. The CDR3 DNA follows: TGTGCCAGCAGCTGGAGGAGAGTAGGACTGGAAGAGACCCAGTACTTC. It codes for CASSWRRVGLEETQYF.